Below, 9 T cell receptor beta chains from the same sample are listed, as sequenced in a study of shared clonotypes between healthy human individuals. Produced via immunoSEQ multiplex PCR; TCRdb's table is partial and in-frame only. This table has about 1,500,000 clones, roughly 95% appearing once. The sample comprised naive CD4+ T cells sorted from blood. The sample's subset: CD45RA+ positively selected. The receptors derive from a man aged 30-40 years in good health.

CDR3 coding DNA: TGTGCCAGCAGCGTAGGCCCAGATAGCGGGAGCTCCTACGAGCAGTACTTC. It encodes CASSVGPDSGSSYEQYF. J is TRBJ2-7 and V is TRBV9, with 9 bases fitting TRBD2. Per germline, CDR1 SGDLS and CDR2 YYNGEE. The V gene end was trimmed by 0 bases and the J gene end by 0 bases; junction bases not matched to a gene: 7. The CDR3 totals 17 residues.

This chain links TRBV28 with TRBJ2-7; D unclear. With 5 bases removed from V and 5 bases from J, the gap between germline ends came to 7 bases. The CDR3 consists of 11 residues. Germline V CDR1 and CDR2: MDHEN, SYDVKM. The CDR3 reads CASSHQNEQYF. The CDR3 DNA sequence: TGTGCCAGCAGTCACCAGAACGAGCAGTACTTC.

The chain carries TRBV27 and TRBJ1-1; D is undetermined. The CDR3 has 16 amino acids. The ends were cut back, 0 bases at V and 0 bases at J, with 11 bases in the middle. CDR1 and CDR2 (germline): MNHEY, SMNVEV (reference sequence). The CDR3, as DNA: TGTGCCAGCAGTTTATCCTCGCACCTCTTGAACACTGAAGCTTTCTTT. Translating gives CASSLSSHLLNTEAFF.

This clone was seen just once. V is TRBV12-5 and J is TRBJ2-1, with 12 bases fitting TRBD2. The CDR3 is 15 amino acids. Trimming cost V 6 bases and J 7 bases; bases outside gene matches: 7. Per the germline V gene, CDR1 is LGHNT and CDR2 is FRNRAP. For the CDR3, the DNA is TGTGCTAGTGGCCCCGGACTAGCGGGGCGGAATGAGCAGTTCTTC. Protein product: CASGPGLAGRNEQFF.

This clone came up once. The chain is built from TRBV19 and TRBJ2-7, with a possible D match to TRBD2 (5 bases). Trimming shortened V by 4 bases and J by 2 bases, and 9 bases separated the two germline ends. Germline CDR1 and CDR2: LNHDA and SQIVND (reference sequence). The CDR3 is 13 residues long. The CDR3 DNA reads TGTGCCAGTAGTACGGGGAGTACCTACGAGCAGTACTTC. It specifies CASSTGSTYEQYF.

The CDR3 DNA is TGTGCCAGCAGTTTATCGGGGCCCAATGAGCAGTTCTTC. It yields the protein CASSLSGPNEQFF. This sequence joins TRBV27 and TRBJ2-1; TRBD1 is a possible D gene (5 bases). Germline values: CDR1 MNHEY, CDR2 SMNVEV (reference sequence). There are 13 residues in the CDR3. V was clipped by 0 bases and J by 6 bases, with 6 bases between them.

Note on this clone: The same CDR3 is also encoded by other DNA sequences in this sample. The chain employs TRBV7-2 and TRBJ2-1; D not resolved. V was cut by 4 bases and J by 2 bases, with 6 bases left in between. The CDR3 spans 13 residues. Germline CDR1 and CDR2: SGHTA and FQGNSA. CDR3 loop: CASSSQTYNEQFF. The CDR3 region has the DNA TGTGCCAGCAGCTCACAGACCTACAATGAGCAGTTCTTC.

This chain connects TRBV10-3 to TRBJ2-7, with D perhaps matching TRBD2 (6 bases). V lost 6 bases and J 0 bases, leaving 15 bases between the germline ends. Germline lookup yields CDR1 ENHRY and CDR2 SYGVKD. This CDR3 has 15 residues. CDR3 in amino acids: CAISGQGGNSYEQYF. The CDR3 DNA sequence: TGTGCCATCAGCGGGCAGGGAGGAAACTCCTACGAGCAGTACTTC.

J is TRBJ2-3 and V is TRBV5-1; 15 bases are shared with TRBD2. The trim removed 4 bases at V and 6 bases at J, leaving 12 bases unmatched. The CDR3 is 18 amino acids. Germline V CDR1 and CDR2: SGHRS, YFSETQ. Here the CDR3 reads CASSPNPGLAGGRDTQYF. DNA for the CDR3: TGCGCCAGCAGCCCAAATCCGGGACTAGCGGGAGGACGGGATACGCAGTATTTT.